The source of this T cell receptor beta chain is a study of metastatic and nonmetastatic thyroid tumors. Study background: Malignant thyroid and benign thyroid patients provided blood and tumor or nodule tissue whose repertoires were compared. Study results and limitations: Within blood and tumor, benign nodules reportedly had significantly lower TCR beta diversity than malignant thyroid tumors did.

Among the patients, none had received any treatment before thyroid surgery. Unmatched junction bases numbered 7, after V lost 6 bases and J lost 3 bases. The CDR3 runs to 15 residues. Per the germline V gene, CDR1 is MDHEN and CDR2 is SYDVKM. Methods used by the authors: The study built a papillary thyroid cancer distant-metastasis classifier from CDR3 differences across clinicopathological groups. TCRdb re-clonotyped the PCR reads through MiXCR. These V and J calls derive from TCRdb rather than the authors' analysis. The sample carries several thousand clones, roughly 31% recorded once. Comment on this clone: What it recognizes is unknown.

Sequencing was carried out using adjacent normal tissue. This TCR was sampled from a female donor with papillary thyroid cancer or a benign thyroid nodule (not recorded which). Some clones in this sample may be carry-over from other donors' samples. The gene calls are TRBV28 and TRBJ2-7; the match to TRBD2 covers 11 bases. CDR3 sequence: CASSSRTSGLYEQYF. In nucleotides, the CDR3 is TGTGCCAGCAGCTCTAGGACTAGCGGGCTCTACGAGCAGTACTTC.